This T cell receptor beta chain was retrieved from a study of human T cells and chemical hapten exposure. CDR3 length: 15 amino acids. Trimming cost V 5 bases and J 2 bases, with 16 bases left between them. CDR1 and CDR2 (germline): SGHRS, YFSETQ. As for time point: patch test 1, 2 weeks after DPC sensitization. Treatment meaning: therapeutic diphenylcyclopropenone sensitization with weekly scalp DPC. Each CDR3 protein gets one entry after TCRdb re-called the RACE reads with MiXCR. The repertoire consists of about 69,000 distinct CDR3 sequences, with approximately 35% occurring once and the leading ten covering 8.9%. Study-level findings and limits: Expanded TCRs created a significantly greater count of big CDR3 similarity clusters than controls did.

Notes on this clonotype: Its antigen is unidentified.

The sequence derives from a man in his forties with alopecia areata. Some clones in this sample may be carry-over from other donors' samples. The chain employs TRBV5-1 and TRBJ1-1; TRBD1 is a possible D gene (6 bases). The source material was whole blood, sampled in connection with sensitization to the hapten diphenylcyclopropenone (DPC). The CDR3 sequence is CASRPAGQLNTEAFF. CDR3 coding DNA: TGCGCCAGCAGACCGGCAGGACAGCTCAACACTGAAGCTTTCTTT.